The clone carrying this TCR beta chain has at least ten counts. Its antigen is unknown. Researchers prepared the TCRbeta library using unique molecular identifiers, the study reports. TCRdb called the PCR reads again in MiXCR, with one record for every CDR3 protein. The table shows roughly 49,000 distinct CDR3 sequences, with 7.5% to 10% occurring only once. The entry originates in a study of T-cell reconstitution after alpha-beta-depleted transplantation in children. Study conclusions and caveats: TCRbeta diversity was high at day 60 in some patients (a result of surviving recipient T cells and thymic progenitors). By about two months after transplant, alpha-beta T cells reportedly arose from several hundred graft clones that had expanded. Fresh T-cell production supplied most of the T-cell counts and diversity seen one year after transplant.

Germline CDR1 is MDHEN and CDR2 is SYDVKM. This CDR3 region has 14 residues. The V gene lost 4 bases and the J gene lost 2 bases, with 11 bases spanning the gap. The V and J genes are TRBV28 and TRBJ2-5; D uncertain. Sample: PBMCs, mostly from graft donor cells, taken 60 days after TCRalphabeta/CD19-depleted stem cell transplant. The clonotype was recovered from a male patient between 2 and 10 years old who had a stem cell transplant for chronic granulomatous disease, so the T cells may come from the graft donor. Here the CDR3 DNA reads TGTGCCAGCAGTTCCGGATTATGGCAAGAGACCCAGTACTTC. It codes for CASSSGLWQETQYF.